This passage covers 18 T cell receptor beta chains from one sample sequenced in a study of control samples from healthy donors and cancer patients. The assay was immunoSEQ multiplex PCR, and TCRdb's table has in-frame clones only and misses some. The table lists about 230,000 clones, 82% of them singletons. The sample comprised PBMCs. All receptors derive from a woman in her sixties with lung cancer.

V gene TRBV2 combines with J gene TRBJ2-7; 10 nucleotides match TRBD1. The length of the CDR3 is 13 residues. In germline, CDR1 is SNHLY, CDR2 FYNNEI. V dropped 8 bases and J dropped 2; count of bases not matched to a gene: 3. CDR3 amino acids: CASRGTGAYEQYF. The DNA for the CDR3 is TGTGCCAGCCGAGGGACAGGGGCCTACGAGCAGTACTTC. Together with reference TRBV2 and TRBJ2-7, the CDR3 gives the full variable domain: EPEVTQTPSHQVTQMGQEVILRCVPISNHLYFYWYRQILGQKVEFLVSFYNNEISEKSEIFDDQFSVERPDGSNFTLKIRSTKLEDSAMYFCASRGTGAYEQYFGPGTRLTVT.

The chain is built from TRBV6-5 and TRBJ1-3; no clear D. The germline V gene encodes CDR1 MNHEY and CDR2 SVGAGI. Trimming cost V 2 bases and J 0 bases, with 8 bases left between them. The CDR3 consists of 15 residues. The CDR3 DNA sequence: TGTGCCAGCAGTTACGGACGGCCCTCTGGAAACACCATATATTTT. Protein sequence: CASSYGRPSGNTIYF.

A few counts support this clone. The chain links TRBV29-1 to TRBJ2-5, with D perhaps matching TRBD2 (6 bases). Germline CDR1 reads SQVTM; CDR2 reads ANQGSEA. V was cut by 5 bases and J by 2 bases, with 15 bases left in between. CDR3 length equals 14 residues. This chain's CDR3 is CSVSGSREQETQYF. The DNA of the CDR3 is TGCAGCGTTAGTGGCTCCCGGGAGCAAGAGACCCAGTACTTC.

This rearrangement joins TRBV6-5 to TRBJ1-2; D possibly corresponds to TRBD1 (5 bases). The CDR3 runs to 13 residues. Trimming took off 7 bases at V and 8 bases at J, with 17 bases between the two ends. Germline V gives CDR1 MNHEY, CDR2 SVGAGI. The CDR3 is CASNAGYSRGYTF. CDR3 coding DNA: TGTGCCAGCAACGCAGGGTACTCAAGAGGCTACACCTTC.

The chain is built from TRBV7-2 and TRBJ1-2; TRBD1 might be the D (5 bases). Germline V gene sequence: CDR1 SGHTA, CDR2 FQGNSA. The CDR3 consists of 14 residues. The ends were cut back, 5 bases at V and 0 bases at J, with 10 bases in the middle. CDR3 sequence: CASSPGGANYGYTF. In nucleotides, the CDR3 is TGTGCCAGCAGCCCGGGGGGAGCTAACTATGGCTACACCTTC.

The chain is built from TRBV29-1 and TRBJ2-4, with a tentative D call TRBD1 (5 bases). CDR3 length: 14 residues. Germline CDR1 is SQVTM and CDR2 is ANQGSEA. V was cut by 6 bases and J by 0 bases, with 12 bases left in between. CDR3 nucleotide sequence: TGCAGCGTAGGGCAGGGATTAGCCAAAAACATTCAGTACTTC. Amino acids: CSVGQGLAKNIQYF.

V and J are TRBV5-8 and TRBJ2-7; TRBD1 matches at 8 bases. This CDR3 has 15 residues. V trimming: 5 bases; J trimming: 2 bases; junction bases outside the gene matches: 9. The germline CDR1 and CDR2 sequences are SGHTS and YDEGEE. CDR3 loop: CASSQGTGRTYEQYF. CDR3 DNA sequence: TGTGCCAGCAGTCAAGGGACAGGACGAACCTACGAGCAGTACTTC. The full variable domain, with the rest looked up from reference TRBV5-8 and TRBJ2-7, is EAGVTQSPTHLIKTRGQQATLRCSPISGHTSVYWYQQALGLGLQFLLWYDEGEERNRGNFPPRFSGRQFPNYSSELNVNALELEDSALYLCASSQGTGRTYEQYFGPGTRLTVT.

The chain is built from TRBV5-1 and TRBJ2-5; a weak D match, TRBD1 (5 bases). Trimming pared 1 base from V and 1 base from J, leaving 5 bases between. This CDR3 region has 13 residues. Germline V lookup: CDR1 SGHRS, CDR2 YFSETQ. Here the CDR3 reads CASSLQGQETQYF. DNA of the CDR3: TGCGCCAGCAGCTTGCAGGGCCAAGAGACCCAGTACTTC.

The V gene is TRBV4-1, the J gene TRBJ2-1, with TRBD1 matching 9 bases. Germline-derived CDR1 and CDR2 are MGHRA and YSYEKL. The CDR3 contains 14 residues. V lost 6 bases and J lost 2; bases outside the gene matches: 2. This chain's CDR3 is CASSRTGAYNEQFF. CDR3 sequence (DNA): TGCGCCAGCAGTAGGACAGGGGCCTACAATGAGCAGTTCTTC.

The chain combines TRBV9 with TRBJ2-7; a possible D gene is TRBD2 (7 bases). The CDR3 is 15 amino acids. Germline V gives CDR1 SGDLS, CDR2 YYNGEE. Trimming shortened V by 0 bases and J by 5 bases, and 15 bases separated the two germline ends. CDR3 coding DNA: TGTGCCAGCAGCGTAGCCGGTAGGGGGGGACACGAGCAGTACTTC. It translates to CASSVAGRGGHEQYF.

V gene TRBV3-1 (or the pseudogene TRBV3-2) combines with J gene TRBJ1-2; the D gene is possibly TRBD1 (5 bases). V lost 6 bases to trimming and J lost 6 bases, with 11 bases between them. The germline CDR1 and CDR2 sequences are LGHDT and YNNKEL (reference sequence). The CDR3 totals 12 residues. The CDR3 region is CASRSGNNGYTF. CDR3 in DNA: TGTGCCAGCAGGTCAGGGAATAATGGCTACACCTTC.

This chain uses TRBV9 with TRBJ1-3; D is ambiguous. Trimming removed 3 bases at V and 0 bases at J, with 4 bases between. CDR1 SGDLS and CDR2 YYNGEE come from the germline V gene. The CDR3 contains 13 residues. The CDR3 coding sequence is TGTGCCAGCAGCGGGAACTCTGGAAACACCATATATTTT. This gives the protein CASSGNSGNTIYF.

This clone came up once. CDR3 nucleotides: TGTGCCAGCAGTTCCGGACAGGGGGTTAGTGGAAACACCATATATTTT. Its translation: CASSSGQGVSGNTIYF. The rearrangement uses TRBV28 and TRBJ1-3, with 10 nucleotides matching TRBD1. This CDR3 has 16 amino acids. Germline V gene sequence: CDR1 MDHEN, CDR2 SYDVKM. V was clipped by 4 bases and J by 3 bases; unmatched bases: 6.

CDR3 sequence (DNA): TGTGCCAGCAGCGTCACAGGGCGGGCTGAAGCTTTCTTT. Encoded protein: CASSVTGRAEAFF. The chain employs TRBV7-8 and TRBJ1-1, with D possibly matching TRBD1 (6 bases). Germline V gene lookup returns CDR1 SGHVS and CDR2 FQNEAQ. With 5 bases removed from V and 6 bases from J, the gap between germline ends came to 13 bases. The CDR3 runs to 13 residues.

The V and J genes are TRBV9 and TRBJ2-7, with D possibly being TRBD2 (6 bases). The CDR3 is 13 amino acids. CDR1 and CDR2 (germline): SGDLS, YYNGEE. Trimming took 2 bases from V and 6 from J, leaving 12 bases between them. The CDR3 spells CASSVWAGGEQYF. CDR3 in DNA: TGTGCCAGCAGCGTGTGGGCCGGGGGCGAGCAGTACTTC. The whole variable domain, remainder taken from reference TRBV9 and TRBJ2-7, is DSGVTQTPKHLITATGQRVTLRCSPRSGDLSVYWYQQSLDQGLQFLIQYYNGEERAKGNILERFSAQQFPDLHSELNLSSLELGDSALYFCASSVWAGGEQYFGPGTRLTVT.

This chain uses TRBV7-2 with TRBJ2-3; no firm D call. The germline CDR1 and CDR2 sequences are SGHTA and FQGNSA. The CDR3 totals 13 residues. The V gene lost 5 bases and the J gene lost 4 bases, with 10 bases spanning the gap. The CDR3 bases are TGTGCCAGCAGCATGACTTCCCCAGATACGCAGTATTTT. Amino acids: CASSMTSPDTQYF.

The rearrangement joins TRBV18 to TRBJ1-2; no firm D call. Between the trimmed V and J ends, which lost 2 bases and 5 bases, there was a span of 12 bases. This CDR3 comprises 14 residues. In germline, CDR1 is KGHSH, CDR2 LQKENI. The CDR3 region has the DNA TGTGCCAGCTCACCATCCCAGGAAGTTTATGGCTACACCTTC. This codes for CASSPSQEVYGYTF.

The gene calls are TRBV27 and TRBJ2-7; 13 bases line up with TRBD2. The CDR3 totals 16 residues. Unmatched junction bases numbered 4, after V lost 2 bases and J lost 3 bases. Germline-derived CDR1 and CDR2 are MNHEY and SMNVEV (reference sequence). The CDR3 sequence is CASSLGLAGVIYEQYF. CDR3 sequence (DNA): TGTGCCAGCAGTTTAGGACTAGCGGGAGTGATCTACGAGCAGTACTTC.